A single sample is the source of the 17 T cell receptor beta chains below, sequenced in a study of early T cells in non-severe SARS-CoV-2 infection. Each CDR3 protein is one row after TCRdb ran MiXCR on the 5' RACE reads. The sample includes 40,000 to 55,000 distinct CDR3 sequences, roughly 7.3% of them seen just once. Sequenced sample: whole blood. These receptors were obtained from an adult who was a healthcare worker with PCR-confirmed SARS-CoV-2 infection or an uninfected control (not recorded which).

V usage is TRBV5-1 and J usage is TRBJ2-7; D may be TRBD1 or TRBD2 (5 bases each). CDR3 length: 12 amino acids. Germline values: CDR1 SGHRS, CDR2 YFSETQ. V shed 3 bases and J shed 4 bases, with 8 bases lying between them. The CDR3 DNA is TGCGCCAGCAGCTCCGAGGGGTACGAGCAGTACTTC. Translating it yields CASSSEGYEQYF.

The J gene is TRBJ2-1, the V gene TRBV27; D possibly matches TRBD1 or TRBD2 (6 bases each). Trimming removed 6 bases from V and 5 bases from J, with 17 bases in between. Per germline, CDR1 MNHEY and CDR2 SMNVEV (reference sequence). This CDR3 contains 15 residues. This chain's CDR3 is CASSKGGRAHNEQFF. The DNA of the CDR3 is TGTGCCAGCAGCAAGGGGGGCAGGGCCCACAATGAGCAGTTCTTC.

This clonotype has more than one count but fewer than ten. The chain carries TRBV3-1 and TRBJ2-5; no firm D call. The length of the CDR3 is 13 residues. The V end lost 0 bases, the J end lost 5 bases, and 7 bases lay between the germline ends. From germline, CDR1 is LGHDT and CDR2 YNNKEL (reference sequence). CDR3 sequence: CASSQDPSETQYF. In nucleotides, the CDR3 is TGTGCCAGCAGCCAAGACCCCAGCGAGACCCAGTACTTC.

The rearrangement links TRBV5-1 to TRBJ2-7; D gene uncertain. The germline V gene has CDR1 SGHRS and CDR2 YFSETQ. V was cut by 4 bases and J by 2 bases, with 10 bases left in between. The CDR3 covers 13 residues. CDR3 bases: TGCGCCAGCAGCGTGGACGGACCCTACGAGCAGTACTTC. This sequence encodes CASSVDGPYEQYF.

This clonotype occurred a few times. The chain couples TRBV15 to TRBJ1-1; 7 nucleotides line up with TRBD1. The CDR3 loop spans 15 amino acids. Unmatched junction bases numbered 9, after V lost 2 bases and J lost 6 bases. Germline assignment: CDR1 LNHNV and CDR2 YYDKDF (reference sequence). CDR3 coding DNA: TGTGCCACCAGCAGAAGGACAGGAGGAGGCTCTGAAGCTTTCTTT. This translates into CATSRRTGGGSEAFF. Full variable domain (outside the CDR3, taken from reference TRBV15 and TRBJ1-1): DAMVIQNPRYQVTQFGKPVTLSCSQTLNHNVMYWYQQKSSQAPKLLFHYYDKDFNNEADTPDNFQSRRPNTSFCFLDIRSPGLGDTAMYLCATSRRTGGGSEAFFGQGTRLTVV.

This clonotype came up a few times. The chain couples TRBV4-3 to TRBJ1-2, with TRBD1 matching 7 bases. CDR1 is LGHNA and CDR2 is YSLEER in the germline V gene. The CDR3 has 14 amino acids. J was trimmed by 3 bases and V by 4 bases; bases with no gene match: 5. The chain's CDR3 is CASSPRQGYYGYTF. The CDR3 coding sequence is TGCGCCAGCAGCCCACGACAGGGCTACTATGGCTACACCTTC.

The table lists this clonotype with many counts. The chain couples TRBV9 to TRBJ2-3, with D unclear. There are 15 residues in the CDR3. CDR1 SGDLS and CDR2 YYNGEE come from the germline V gene. Trimming pared 0 bases from V and 4 bases from J, leaving 12 bases between. The chain's CDR3 is CASSVVGVKADTQYF. CDR3 DNA sequence: TGTGCCAGCAGCGTAGTTGGGGTAAAAGCAGATACGCAGTATTTT.

Of note for this clonotype: This may come from a read error, since a much larger clone is one base off. Here the CDR3 DNA reads TGTGCCAGCAGCCACCCCAGGGGCACTGAAGCTTTCTTT. This gives the protein CASSHPRGTEAFF. V is TRBV5-6 and J is TRBJ1-1; perhaps TRBD1 as D (6 bases). Trimming removed 4 bases at V and 4 bases at J, with 11 bases between. CDR3 length equals 13 residues. The germline V gene has CDR1 SGHDT and CDR2 YYEEEE.

V is TRBV11-3 and J is TRBJ2-2, with 8 bases lining up with TRBD2. CDR3 length: 16 amino acids. The V gene's germline CDR1 is SGHNT and CDR2 YENEEA. V lost 0 bases, J lost 4 bases, and 4 bases stayed unmatched. The DNA for the CDR3 is TGTGCCAGCAGCTTAGATCGGCTAGCGGGCACCGGGGAGCTGTTTTTT. Its translation: CASSLDRLAGTGELFF.

This chain joins TRBV7-2 and TRBJ1-4, with 9 positions matching TRBD1. The CDR3 totals 14 residues. V gave up 5 bases and J gave up 8 bases; unmatched junction bases: 6. Germline loops: CDR1 SGHTA, CDR2 FQGNSA. The CDR3 nucleotides read TGTGCCAGCAGCGTGACAGGGGGTGGGGAAAAACTGTTTTTT. Translated, it gives CASSVTGGGEKLFF.

This clonotype was detected only a few times. The chain uses TRBV7-2 and TRBJ1-1, with D possibly matching TRBD1 (5 bases). The CDR3 is made up of 15 amino acids. Germline V lookup: CDR1 SGHTA, CDR2 FQGNSA. The V and J ends lost 1 base and 6 bases respectively, with 15 bases between them. DNA of the CDR3: TGTGCCAGCAGCTTAGGACTCAGGGTTTCGGCTGAAGCTTTCTTT. This gives the protein CASSLGLRVSAEAFF.

This clonotype was seen ten or more times. The chain links TRBV6-5 to TRBJ2-7; 7 bases agree with TRBD1. This CDR3 spans 16 amino acids. The V and J ends lost 2 bases and 2 bases, in that order; junction bases with no gene match: 9. Germline V gene data show CDR1 as MNHEY and CDR2 as SVGAGI. This CDR3 reads CASSYTLRDRAYEQYF. In nucleotides, the CDR3 is TGTGCCAGCAGTTACACCTTACGAGACAGGGCCTACGAGCAGTACTTC.

This clonotype was found a few times. The chain uses TRBV20-1 and TRBJ2-3; maybe TRBD1 (6 bases). Trimming took off 3 bases at V and 2 bases at J, with 12 bases between the two ends. The CDR3 loop spans 14 amino acids. Germline CDR1 reads DFQATT; CDR2 reads SNEGSKA (reference sequence). Here the CDR3 reads CSASRGLFTDTQYF. The CDR3 DNA reads as TGCAGTGCTAGTAGGGGGTTATTCACAGATACGCAGTATTTT.

This clonotype was observed at least ten times. The V gene is TRBV4-3, the J gene TRBJ1-1; a possible D gene is TRBD1 (6 bases). CDR3 length equals 17 residues. CDR1 is LGHNA and CDR2 is YSLEER in the germline V gene. The V gene lost 4 bases and the J gene lost 3 bases, with 21 bases spanning the gap. CDR3 sequence (DNA): TGCGCCAGCAGCCTCTACATGTCTTACAGGGAGGACACTGAAGCTTTCTTT. Protein sequence: CASSLYMSYREDTEAFF.

This clonotype was seen at least ten times. V gene TRBV20-1 combines with J gene TRBJ1-2; D remains ambiguous. Germline V CDR1 and CDR2: DFQATT, SNEGSKA (reference sequence). This CDR3 is 9 amino acids long. Trimming took 4 bases from V and 3 from J, leaving 0 bases between them. Here the CDR3 reads CSANYGYTF. The CDR3 DNA reads TGCAGTGCTAACTATGGCTACACCTTC.

The chain is built from TRBV7-9 and TRBJ2-3; the match to TRBD2 covers 7 bases. J gave up 5 bases and V 5 bases, and 4 bases lay outside the gene matches. The CDR3 totals 13 residues. Germline CDR1 SEHNR, CDR2 FQNEAQ (reference sequence). CDR3 region: CASSLPGGDTQYF. The DNA of the CDR3 is TGTGCCAGCAGCCTACCGGGGGGAGATACGCAGTATTTT.

The table lists this clonotype with many counts. The chain couples TRBV15 to TRBJ2-1; 7 nucleotides line up with TRBD1. From germline, CDR1 is LNHNV and CDR2 YYDKDF (reference sequence). The CDR3 is 15 amino acids. J lost 8 bases, V lost 3 bases, and 10 bases had no gene match. The CDR3 loop reads CATSRTGQVPYEQFF. For the CDR3, the DNA is TGTGCCACCAGCAGGACAGGACAGGTCCCCTATGAGCAGTTCTTC.